A single sample gave rise to the 29 T cell receptor beta chains below, sequenced in a study of a mutant IDH1 vaccine in newly diagnosed glioma. These receptors' targets are unknown. Regarding time point: week 35, safety follow-up. In the vaccine, a single dose held 300 ug of the mutant IDH1 20-mer peptide, along with topical imiquimod. Using immunoSEQ multiplex PCR, the repertoire was profiled, and TCRdb retains in-frame clones only, with some absent. Counted here are 45,000 to 60,000 clones, around 89% occurring once; the ten biggest clones make up more than 5.5%. The input for sequencing was PBMCs, taken from a glioma patient whose treatment included an IDH1 peptide vaccine. The receptor source for this set is a woman aged 40-49 years with glioma.

This clone was recorded only once. V is TRBV18 and J is TRBJ1-4; TRBD1 aligns across 10 bases. The length of the CDR3 is 14 residues. In germline, CDR1 is KGHSH, CDR2 LQKENI. V shed 3 bases and J 5 bases; nucleotides not matched to a gene: 0. The CDR3 DNA reads TGTGCCAGCTCACCGGGACAGGGGAATGAAAAACTGTTTTTT. Translation gives CASSPGQGNEKLFF.

The V and J genes are TRBV9 and TRBJ1-1; tentative D call: TRBD1 (5 bases). This CDR3 has 18 residues. V was clipped by 0 bases and J by 0 bases, with 18 bases between them. Germline loops: CDR1 SGDLS, CDR2 YYNGEE. The CDR3 protein is CASSVGVIGSGMNTEAFF. CDR3 nucleotides: TGTGCCAGCAGCGTAGGGGTGATTGGCTCAGGGATGAACACTGAAGCTTTCTTT.

The chain uses TRBV5-1 and TRBJ2-2, with D possibly being TRBD2 (6 bases). The CDR3 loop spans 14 amino acids. Germline CDR1 SGHRS, CDR2 YFSETQ. Trimming left V 0 bases short and J 7 bases short, with 10 bases between. CDR3 sequence: CASSLAPGGGELFF. The CDR3, as DNA: TGCGCCAGCAGCTTGGCCCCCGGGGGCGGGGAGCTGTTTTTT.

This chain links TRBV20-1 with TRBJ2-5; D is unresolved. With 2 bases removed from V and 5 bases from J, the gap between germline ends came to 6 bases. The CDR3 runs to 11 residues. Germline V gene data show CDR1 as DFQATT and CDR2 as SNEGSKA (reference sequence). CDR3 coding DNA: TGCAGTGCTAGACTTGGCGAGACCCAGTACTTC. Translated, it gives CSARLGETQYF.

The CDR3 nucleotides are TGTGCCAGCAGTGAAGCGGGGAAGGCGGACTATTTTGGCTACACCTTC. Amino acids: CASSEAGKADYFGYTF. The chain couples TRBV2 to TRBJ1-2, with D uncertain. Germline V gene sequence: CDR1 SNHLY, CDR2 FYNNEI. The CDR3 consists of 16 residues. The V end was cut by 0 bases, the J end by 7 bases, with 18 bases between.

The V gene is TRBV18, the J gene TRBJ2-7; 11 bases map to TRBD2. Trimming cost V 6 bases and J 4 bases; bases outside gene matches: 5. Germline assignment: CDR1 KGHSH and CDR2 LQKENI. The CDR3 extends over 14 amino acids. The CDR3 is CASSLTSGSYEQYF. CDR3 in DNA: TGTGCCAGCTCCCTTACTAGCGGGAGTTACGAGCAGTACTTC.

The V gene is TRBV6-1, the J gene TRBJ2-1, with a possible D match to TRBD1 (5 bases). CDR1 and CDR2 (germline): MNHNS, SASEGT. With 3 bases removed from V and 8 bases from J, the gap between germline ends came to 14 bases. CDR3 size: 14 residues. The CDR3 bases are TGTGCCAGCAGTGAGCAGGGTGGTTTGTATGAGCAGTTCTTC. Its protein product is CASSEQGGLYEQFF.

The chain has TRBV21-1 and TRBJ1-2; the D call in the table, TRBD1, was not verified against the DNA. TRBV21-1 is recorded as a pseudogene. This CDR3 region has 13 residues. CDR3 protein: CASKQQGPYGYTF. The CDR3 DNA is TGTGCCAGCAAGCAACAGGGTCCCTATGGCTACACCTTC.

V and J are TRBV7-9 and TRBJ2-1, with a tentative D call TRBD2 (6 bases). The germline V gene has CDR1 SEHNR and CDR2 FQNEAQ (reference sequence). The germline V and J ends were trimmed by 7 bases and 10 bases, with 14 bases remaining between them. The CDR3 loop spans 12 amino acids. The CDR3, as DNA: TGTGCCAGCACCCTGAATGCGGGGGAGCAGTTCTTC. This codes for CASTLNAGEQFF.

The genes are TRBV6-1 and TRBJ1-1, with a weak D call TRBD1 (5 bases). With 1 base removed from V and 0 bases from J, the gap between germline ends came to 9 bases. Germline values: CDR1 MNHNS, CDR2 SASEGT. The length of the CDR3 is 15 residues. The chain's CDR3 is CASSEEGRMNTEAFF. The CDR3 DNA follows: TGTGCCAGCAGTGAAGAGGGGAGGATGAACACTGAAGCTTTCTTT.

The chain employs TRBV29-1 and TRBJ1-5, with 7 bases matching TRBD1. The CDR3 is made up of 13 amino acids. Trimming took 4 bases from V and 3 from J; bases not matched to a gene: 3. From germline, CDR1 is SQVTM and CDR2 ANQGSEA. The CDR3, as DNA: TGCAGCGTTGCCACAGGGGTCAATCAGCCCCAGCATTTT. This codes for CSVATGVNQPQHF.

The chain combines TRBV4-2 with TRBJ2-1; TRBD2 agrees at 8 bases. V was clipped by 5 bases and J by 4 bases; unmatched bases: 1. This CDR3 contains 13 residues. Germline values: CDR1 LGHNA, CDR2 YNFKEQ. CDR3 bases: TGTGCCAGCAGCGCGGGGGGTTACAATGAGCAGTTCTTC. Amino acid sequence: CASSAGGYNEQFF.

The chain is built from TRBV4-1 and TRBJ2-5; TRBD2 might be the D (5 bases). This CDR3 spans 14 amino acids. Per germline, CDR1 MGHRA and CDR2 YSYEKL. Deletions cut 8 bases from V and 3 bases from J, with 16 bases between. CDR3 amino acids: CASGRAAGEETQYF. In DNA, the CDR3 is TGCGCCAGCGGACGGGCGGCGGGTGAAGAGACCCAGTACTTC.

The J gene is TRBJ2-7, the V gene TRBV18, with 8 positions matching TRBD2. This CDR3 is 16 amino acids long. Germline trimming cut 1 base from V and 5 bases from J; bases unmatched to any gene: 10. Germline CDR1 KGHSH, CDR2 LQKENI. The CDR3 nucleotides read TGTGCCAGCTCACCACAACCCGGGACTAGAGCCCACGAGCAGTACTTC. It yields the protein CASSPQPGTRAHEQYF.

This chain connects TRBV4-3 to TRBJ2-3, with D possibly matching TRBD2 (7 bases). Germline values: CDR1 LGHNA, CDR2 YSLEER. V was shortened by 1 base and J by 6 bases, with 14 bases between the two germline ends. The CDR3 loop spans 15 amino acids. Written as DNA, the CDR3 is TGCGCCAGCAGCCAAGGTGGACTAGGGGGTGATACGCAGTATTTT. This encodes CASSQGGLGGDTQYF.

This clone was counted once. The rearrangement joins TRBV5-5 to TRBJ1-3, with D unclear. Per the germline V gene, CDR1 is SGHKS and CDR2 is YYEKEE (reference sequence). The CDR3 consists of 14 residues. V lost 5 bases to trimming and J lost 5 bases, with 14 bases between them. CDR3 bases: TGTGCCAGCAGTACGACGGGGTTAAGAAACACCATATATTTT. Protein product: CASSTTGLRNTIYF.

This CDR3 is CASSETLGNTEAFF. Written as DNA, the CDR3 is TGTGCCAGCAGTGAAACATTGGGAAACACTGAAGCTTTCTTT. The chain has TRBV2 and TRBJ1-1; no firm D call. The CDR3 sequence is 14 residues long. V lost 2 bases and J lost 2, with 9 bases in between. The germline CDR1 and CDR2 sequences are SNHLY and FYNNEI.

CDR3 sequence (DNA): TGTGCCAGCAGCCTTGGATGGACTACAGAGAACACTGAAGCTTTCTTT. It specifies CASSLGWTTENTEAFF. The rearrangement uses TRBV5-8 and TRBJ1-1; no clear D gene. The CDR3 has 16 residues. V was cut by 4 bases and J by 1 base, with 17 bases left in between. Germline CDR1 is SGHTS and CDR2 is YDEGEE.

This clone has only one observation. This CDR3 is CASSGPLQELAKNIQYF. CDR3 nucleotides: TGTGCCAGCAGCGGCCCCCTACAGGAACTAGCCAAAAACATTCAGTACTTC. The chain carries TRBV11-2 and TRBJ2-4; possible D gene TRBD1, 5 bases. Germline V gives CDR1 SGHAT, CDR2 FQNNGV. Trimming removed 5 bases at V and 0 bases at J, with 17 bases between. The CDR3 has 17 residues.

The CDR3 coding sequence is TGTGCCAGCGCCCCCCTGGGGACTAAATCCAACGTCCTGACTTTC. Its protein is CASAPLGTKSNVLTF. This chain connects TRBV14 to TRBJ2-6; TRBD2 agrees at 7 bases. Germline CDR1 is SGHDN and CDR2 is FVKESK. V lost 8 bases to trimming and J lost 8 bases; unmatched junction nucleotides: 12. The CDR3 sequence is 15 residues long.

This clone turned up a few times. The gene calls are TRBV2 and TRBJ1-1, with 7 bases identical to TRBD1. The V segment lost 11 bases and the J segment 4 bases; nucleotides outside the gene matches: 10. This CDR3 comprises 13 residues. CDR1 and CDR2 (germline): SNHLY, FYNNEI. CDR3 DNA: TGTGCCGTGGGAGACAGGGAGGCCACTGAAGCTTTCTTT. Residues: CAVGDREATEAFF.

The chain employs TRBV4-2 and TRBJ2-7; D is possibly TRBD2 (7 bases). Germline V lookup: CDR1 LGHNA, CDR2 YNFKEQ. V was trimmed by 1 base and J by 6 bases, leaving 16 bases between them. This CDR3 spans 15 amino acids. The CDR3 DNA sequence: TGTGCCAGCAGCCAAGGGCGAGGGGGGGCAGCCGAGCAGTACTTC. Its protein product is CASSQGRGGAAEQYF.

The chain is built from TRBV5-1 and TRBJ2-7; 9 bases fit TRBD2. Germline lookup yields CDR1 SGHRS and CDR2 YFSETQ. V was clipped by 0 bases and J by 1 base; unmatched bases: 5. The CDR3 runs to 16 residues. CDR3 in DNA: TGCGCCAGCAGCTTGGAGCTAGCGGGAAGATCCTACGAGCAGTACTTC. Its protein product is CASSLELAGRSYEQYF.

V is TRBV30 and J is TRBJ1-3, with 7 bases fitting TRBD1. The CDR3 loop spans 15 amino acids. Germline-derived CDR1 and CDR2 are GTSNPN and SVGIG (reference sequence). V gave up 2 bases and J gave up 10 bases; unmatched junction bases: 14. Here the CDR3 reads CAWSPGTEAIGTIYF. For the CDR3, the DNA is TGTGCCTGGAGTCCGGGGACAGAGGCCATTGGGACCATATATTTT.

This clone has only a few counts. The CDR3 region is CASSLGTGTHQPQHF. CDR3 nucleotides: TGTGCCAGCAGCCTGGGGACGGGGACTCATCAGCCCCAGCATTTT. This chain joins TRBV7-9 and TRBJ1-5, with D tentatively TRBD1 (5 bases). Germline values: CDR1 SEHNR, CDR2 FQNEAQ (reference sequence). The CDR3 totals 15 residues. Trimming took off 5 bases at V and 5 bases at J, with 16 bases between the two ends.

The V call is TRBV6-4, the J call TRBJ2-1; weak D call: TRBD1 (6 bases). Trimming took off 4 bases at V and 8 bases at J, with 18 bases between the two ends. Germline values: CDR1 MRHNA, CDR2 SNTAGT. The CDR3 is 15 residues long. The CDR3 sequence is CASSALGDTGDEQFF. The CDR3 DNA sequence: TGTGCCAGCAGTGCCTTGGGGGACACCGGGGATGAGCAGTTCTTC.

The rearrangement joins TRBV10-2 to TRBJ2-7, with D tentatively TRBD2 (6 bases). Germline V gene data show CDR1 as WSHSY and CDR2 as SAAADI. V was trimmed by 5 bases and J by 0 bases, leaving 17 bases between them. The CDR3 covers 16 residues. This CDR3 reads CASSSGTLISSYEQYF. CDR3 DNA sequence: TGCGCCAGCAGTTCCGGGACTCTCATTAGCTCCTACGAGCAGTACTTC.

The chain is built from TRBV6-1 and TRBJ2-7; D call uncertain. CDR3 length: 12 amino acids. V lost 6 bases and J 5 bases, leaving 11 bases between the germline ends. CDR1 and CDR2 from the germline V gene are MNHNS and SASEGT. DNA of the CDR3: TGTGCCAGCAGGAGGTCCCCGGACGAGCAGTACTTC. Encoded protein: CASRRSPDEQYF.

This chain joins TRBV5-6 and TRBJ2-7; 9 bases map to TRBD1. The CDR3 is 13 residues long. V shed 3 bases, J shed 9 bases, and the junction held 7 bases outside the gene matches. CDR1 is SGHDT, CDR2 YYEEEE, per germline. This CDR3 is CASSSWDRAVQYF. The CDR3 DNA is TGTGCCAGCAGCTCCTGGGACAGGGCTGTGCAGTACTTC.